These T cell receptor beta chains were read from a single sample in a study of T cells after posttransplantation cyclophosphamide. TCRdb's table, derived via immunoSEQ multiplex PCR, lists solely in-frame clones and lacks some. The sample includes some 50,000 clones, none of them occurring once. Sequences were obtained from PBMCs. These receptors all stem from a man aged 40-50 years in good health, CMV-negative, and a related stem cell transplant donor. CDR3s include the opening cysteine and the closing phenylalanine or tryptophan. The D gene is left open where the match is weak. Clone size, where shown, is once, few, many, or a class for clones that have expanded.

CDR3: CASSLDRLAEQETQYF
DNA: TGCGCCAGCAGCTTGGATAGACTAGCGGAACAAGAGACCCAGTACTTC
D: TRBD2
size: many
J: TRBJ2-5
V: TRBV5-1

CDR3: CASTGLAGSTDTQYF
DNA: TGTGCCAGTACTGGACTAGCGGGTAGCACAGATACGCAGTATTTT
D: TRBD2
size: many
J: TRBJ2-3
V: TRBV19

CDR3: CASSLGGQGRGELFF
DNA: TGTGCCAGCAGCTTAGGGGGACAGGGAAGGGGGGAGCTGTTTTTT
D: TRBD1
size: many
J: TRBJ2-2
V: TRBV7-2

CDR3: CASSAGQGAPTDTQYF
DNA: TGTGCCAGCAGTGCCGGACAGGGGGCGCCGACAGATACGCAGTATTTT
D: TRBD1
size: many
J: TRBJ2-3
V: TRBV28

CDR3: CASSDRLSDEQYF
DNA: TGCGCCAGCAGCGACCGCTTGAGCGACGAGCAGTACTTC
D: NA
size: many
J: TRBJ2-7
V: TRBV5-1

CDR3: CSVSMTGGGEAFF
DNA: TGCAGCGTGAGTATGACAGGGGGTGGTGAAGCTTTCTTT
D: TRBD1
size: many
J: TRBJ1-1
V: TRBV29-1

CDR3: CASSSAGEQYF
DNA: TGTGCCAGCAGCTCCGCAGGGGAGCAGTACTTC
D: NA
size: few
J: TRBJ2-5
V: TRBV7-2

CDR3: CASSFTSEGGDEQFF
DNA: TGTGCCAGCAGCTTCACTAGCGAGGGGGGCGATGAGCAGTTCTTC
D: NA
size: many
J: TRBJ2-1
V: TRBV7-9

CDR3: CASSEVNPRYGYTF
DNA: TGTGCCAGCAGCGAGGTAAACCCGAGGTATGGCTACACCTTC
D: NA
size: many
J: TRBJ1-2
V: TRBV9

CDR3: CASSTPGLGDQETQYF
DNA: TGTGCCAGCAGCACCCCGGGACTAGGAGACCAAGAGACCCAGTACTTC
D: TRBD2
size: many
J: TRBJ2-5
V: TRBV5-8

CDR3: CASSLALNTGELFF
DNA: TGTGCCAGCAGCTTAGCCCTTAACACCGGGGAGCTGTTTTTT
D: NA
size: many
J: TRBJ2-2
V: TRBV7-6

CDR3: CAAGRINQPQHF
DNA: TGTGCCGCGGGACGGATCAATCAGCCCCAGCATTTT
D: NA
size: many
J: TRBJ1-5
V: TRBV10-3

CDR3: CASRTGHTGELFF
DNA: TGTGCCAGCCGGACAGGACACACCGGGGAGCTGTTTTTT
D: TRBD1
size: many
J: TRBJ2-2
V: TRBV27

CDR3: CASSLNLNRGQETQYF
DNA: TGTGCCAGCTCACTCAATCTGAACAGGGGGCAAGAGACCCAGTACTTC
D: TRBD1
size: many
J: TRBJ2-5
V: TRBV18

CDR3: CASSSPGQSHYNEQFF
DNA: TGTGCCAGCAGCTCCCCCGGACAGAGTCATTACAATGAGCAGTTCTTC
D: NA
size: many
J: TRBJ2-1
V: TRBV27

CDR3: CASSLQREGTYEQYF
DNA: TGTGCCAGCAGCTTACAGCGGGAGGGGACCTACGAGCAGTACTTC
D: TRBD2
size: many
J: TRBJ2-7
V: TRBV7-2

CDR3: CASGRRGRTNNEQFF
DNA: TGTGCCAGCGGAAGAAGGGGGCGTACCAACAATGAGCAGTTCTTC
D: TRBD1
size: many
J: TRBJ2-1
V: TRBV6-5

CDR3: CSVAQGGSNQPQHF
DNA: TGCAGCGTTGCGCAGGGGGGTAGCAATCAGCCCCAGCATTTT
D: TRBD1
size: many
J: TRBJ1-5
V: TRBV29-1

CDR3: CASSYYGDYEQYF
DNA: TGTGCCAGCAGTTACTACGGGGACTACGAGCAGTACTTC
D: NA
size: many
J: TRBJ2-7
V: TRBV6-5

CDR3: CASRQLRPPRGGNTIYF
DNA: TGTGCCAGCAGGCAACTCCGCCCCCCCCGAGGGGGAAACACCATATATTTT
D: NA
size: many
J: TRBJ1-3
V: TRBV2

CDR3: CASSLGGDNEQFF
DNA: TGCGCCAGCAGCTTAGGCGGGGATAATGAGCAGTTCTTC
D: NA
size: many
J: TRBJ2-1
V: TRBV5-1

CDR3: CASSSRLGTASSYEQYF
DNA: TGTGCCAGCAGTTCCCGCTTAGGGACAGCTAGCTCCTACGAGCAGTACTTC
D: TRBD1
size: many
J: TRBJ2-7
V: TRBV28

CDR3: CASSLSGRDEQYF
DNA: TGTGCCAGCAGCCTTAGCGGGAGGGACGAGCAGTACTTC
D: TRBD2
size: few
J: TRBJ2-7
V: TRBV9

CDR3: CASSDGKLGNTIYF
DNA: TGTGCCAGCTCAGACGGGAAGTTAGGAAACACCATATATTTT
D: NA
size: many
J: TRBJ1-3
V: TRBV28

CDR3: CASSEKSGVNQPQHF
DNA: TGTGCCAGCAGTGAAAAAAGCGGGGTGAATCAGCCCCAGCATTTT
D: NA
size: many
J: TRBJ1-5
V: TRBV2

CDR3: CASRVGLTTGELFF
DNA: TGTGCCAGCAGAGTGGGACTGACTACCGGGGAGCTGTTTTTT
D: NA
size: many
J: TRBJ2-2
V: TRBV6-1

CDR3: CASSQVSGTSGIIYEQYF
DNA: TGCGCCAGCAGCCAAGTTTCCGGGACTAGCGGGATTATTTACGAGCAGTACTTC
D: TRBD2
size: many
J: TRBJ2-7
V: TRBV4-1

CDR3: CASSLAGGGREAFF
DNA: TGTGCCAGCAGCCTCGCCGGCGGGGGCCGGGAAGCTTTCTTT
D: NA
size: many
J: TRBJ1-1
V: TRBV7-2

CDR3: CASSFGLAGGFQETQYF
DNA: TGTGCCAGCAGCTTCGGACTAGCGGGAGGTTTCCAAGAGACCCAGTACTTC
D: TRBD2
size: few
J: TRBJ2-5
V: TRBV7-2

CDR3: CASSMGQRPLNEQFF
DNA: TGTGCCAGTAGTATGGGACAGAGGCCCCTCAATGAGCAGTTCTTC
D: TRBD1
size: many
J: TRBJ2-1
V: TRBV19

CDR3: CASSDPRQGLGGDGYTF
DNA: TGTGCCAGCAGTGACCCTCGACAGGGGTTAGGGGGAGATGGCTACACCTTC
D: TRBD1
size: many
J: TRBJ1-2
V: TRBV25-1

CDR3: CASGWGTGNQPQHF
DNA: TGTGCCAGTGGCTGGGGGACAGGTAATCAGCCCCAGCATTTT
D: TRBD1
size: many
J: TRBJ1-5
V: TRBV19

CDR3: CASSRAPSYGYTF
DNA: TGCGCCAGCAGTCGAGCCCCGTCCTATGGCTACACCTTC
D: NA
size: NA
J: TRBJ1-2
V: TRBV23-1

CDR3: CASSLGQGDWRGYTF
DNA: TGTGCCAGCAGCTTGGGACAGGGGGATTGGAGAGGCTACACCTTC
D: TRBD1
size: many
J: TRBJ1-2
V: TRBV5-6

CDR3: CASSKGLRDRDCTDTQYF
DNA: TGTGCCAGCAGCAAAGGCCTCCGGGACAGGGATTGTACAGATACGCAGTATTTT
D: NA
size: many
J: TRBJ2-3
V: TRBV21-1

CDR3: CASSLWGGGSTDTQYF
DNA: TGTGCCAGCAGCTTATGGGGCGGGGGGAGCACAGATACGCAGTATTTT
D: TRBD2
size: NA
J: TRBJ2-3
V: TRBV11-2

CDR3: CAISETLTSGSGELFF
DNA: TGTGCCATCAGTGAGACCCTGACTAGCGGCAGCGGGGAGCTGTTTTTT
D: TRBD2
size: many
J: TRBJ2-2
V: TRBV10-3

CDR3: CSVGLTGSRETQYF
DNA: TGCAGCGTTGGGTTGACAGGATCTAGAGAGACCCAGTACTTC
D: NA
size: many
J: TRBJ2-5
V: TRBV29-1

CDR3: CASNRGNTEAFF
DNA: TGTGCCAGCAATCGGGGGAACACTGAAGCTTTCTTT
D: NA
size: many
J: TRBJ1-1
V: TRBV6-1

CDR3: CASSERSGFDQPQHF
DNA: TGCGCCAGCAGTGAAAGGTCAGGTTTCGATCAGCCCCAGCATTTT
D: NA
size: many
J: TRBJ1-5
V: TRBV10-1

CDR3: CASSEGISRDYRYNEQFF
DNA: TGTGCCAGCAGTGAAGGGATTTCCCGGGACTACCGCTACAATGAGCAGTTCTTC
D: TRBD2
size: many
J: TRBJ2-1
V: TRBV6-1

CDR3: CASSVQGASGSSEQFF
DNA: TGTGCCAGCAGCGTACAGGGGGCTAGCGGGAGTAGTGAGCAGTTCTTC
D: TRBD2
size: many
J: TRBJ2-1
V: TRBV9

CDR3: CASSDIGTSPTNEQFF
DNA: TGTGCCAGCAGTGACATCGGGACTAGCCCGACCAATGAGCAGTTCTTC
D: TRBD2
size: many
J: TRBJ2-1
V: TRBV6-1

CDR3: CASSEGADRPYEQYF
DNA: TGTGCCAGCAGCGAAGGAGCGGACAGACCCTACGAGCAGTACTTC
D: NA
size: few
J: TRBJ2-7
V: TRBV6-1

CDR3: CASSVVRAGGSDTQYF
DNA: TGTGCCAGCAGTGTCGTTAGGGCGGGAGGGTCAGATACGCAGTATTTT
D: TRBD2
size: many
J: TRBJ2-3
V: TRBV6-1

CDR3: CASSQDSPRSGAYNEQFF
DNA: TGCGCCAGCAGCCAAGATTCCCCACGGAGCGGTGCTTACAATGAGCAGTTCTTC
D: NA
size: many
J: TRBJ2-1
V: TRBV4-3

CDR3: CASRGASRELFF
DNA: TGTGCCAGCAGGGGGGCCAGTAGAGAGCTGTTTTTT
D: NA
size: many
J: TRBJ2-2
V: TRBV6-5

CDR3: CASSAGTPYEQYF
DNA: TGTGCCAGTTCTGCCGGGACACCGTACGAGCAGTACTTC
D: NA
size: few
J: TRBJ2-7
V: TRBV6-1

CDR3: CASSPLKGRDTEAFF
DNA: TGTGCCAGCTCACCACTAAAGGGGAGGGACACTGAAGCTTTCTTT
D: NA
size: many
J: TRBJ1-1
V: TRBV18